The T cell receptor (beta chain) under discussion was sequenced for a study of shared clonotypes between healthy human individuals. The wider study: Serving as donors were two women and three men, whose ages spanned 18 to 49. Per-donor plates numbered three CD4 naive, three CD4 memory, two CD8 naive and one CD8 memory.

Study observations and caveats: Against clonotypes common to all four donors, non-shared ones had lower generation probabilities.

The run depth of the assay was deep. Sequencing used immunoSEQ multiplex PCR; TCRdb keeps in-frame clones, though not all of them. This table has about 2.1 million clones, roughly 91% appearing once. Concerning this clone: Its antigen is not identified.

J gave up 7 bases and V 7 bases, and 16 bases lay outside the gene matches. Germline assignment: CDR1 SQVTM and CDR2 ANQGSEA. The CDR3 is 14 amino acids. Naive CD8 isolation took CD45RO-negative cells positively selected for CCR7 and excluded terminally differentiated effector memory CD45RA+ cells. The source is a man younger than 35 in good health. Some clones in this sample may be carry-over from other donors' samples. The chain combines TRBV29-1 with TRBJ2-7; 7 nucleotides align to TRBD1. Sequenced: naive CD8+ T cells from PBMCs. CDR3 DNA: TGCAGCGCCAACCGGGACAGCTGGAGTGGAGAGCAGTACTTC. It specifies CSANRDSWSGEQYF.